The 26 T cell receptor beta chains below all came from one sample that was sequenced in a study of T cell responses to AZD1222 COVID-19 vaccine. Sequenced by immunoSEQ multiplex PCR; TCRdb stores in-frame clones only, minus some. The data show tens of thousands of clones, 70% to 90% seen once. This material consisted of peripheral blood, taken on day 0 of AZD1222 vaccination. The receptors derive from an adult in good health.

The V and J genes are TRBV7-3 and TRBJ2-6, with D perhaps matching TRBD1 or TRBD2 (5 bases each). The V and J ends lost 8 bases and 1 base respectively, with 27 bases between them. From germline, CDR1 is SGHTA and CDR2 FQGTGA. CDR3 length equals 20 residues. The CDR3 spells CASFEAGDGTGLSGANVLTF. The CDR3 DNA follows: TGTGCCAGCTTCGAGGCCGGAGACGGGACGGGTCTATCTGGGGCCAACGTCCTGACTTTC.

V is TRBV6-2 or TRBV6-3 and J is TRBJ2-5, with D possibly being TRBD1 (5 bases). The CDR3 length is 14 residues. Germline V CDR1 and CDR2: MNHEY, SVGEGT. V lost 2 bases to trimming and J lost 4 bases, with 11 bases between them. Here the CDR3 DNA reads TGTGCCAGCAGTTACCCAGGGTTGGGAGAGACCCAGTACTTC. Residues: CASSYPGLGETQYF.

J is TRBJ1-3 and V is TRBV18; D remains unclear. Between the trimmed V and J ends, which lost 2 bases and 1 base, there was a span of 15 bases. The V gene's germline CDR1 is KGHSH and CDR2 LQKENI. The CDR3 has 17 residues. The chain's CDR3 is CASSPDPAFWSGNTIYF. CDR3 DNA sequence: TGTGCCAGCTCACCAGACCCCGCCTTTTGGTCTGGAAACACCATATATTTT. Supplemented by reference TRBV18 and TRBJ1-3, the full variable domain reads NAGVMQNPRHLVRRRGQEARLRCSPMKGHSHVYWYRQLPEEGLKFMVYLQKENIIDESGMPKERFSAEFPKEGPSILRIQQVVRGDSAAYFCASSPDPAFWSGNTIYFGEGSWLTVV.

There are a few counts of this clone. This sequence joins TRBV7-9 and TRBJ2-3; 9 bases align to TRBD2. V was clipped by 4 bases and J by 1 base; unmatched bases: 12. The CDR3 runs 18 residues. CDR1 is SEHNR and CDR2 is FQNEAQ in the germline V gene (reference sequence). CDR3 bases: TGTGCCAGCAGCTCCCGAATATCTTTAGCGGGAGGCACAGATACGCAGTATTTT. It is translated as CASSSRISLAGGTDTQYF.

V and J are TRBV3-1 (or the pseudogene TRBV3-2) and TRBJ1-5, with 9 bases that match TRBD1. V lost 3 bases and J lost 5; bases outside the gene matches: 2. There are 14 residues in the CDR3. The germline V gene has CDR1 LGHDT and CDR2 YNNKEL (reference sequence). The CDR3 spells CASSQTGGYQPQHF. The CDR3 DNA reads as TGTGCCAGCAGCCAGACAGGGGGATATCAGCCCCAGCATTTT.

V gene TRBV10-3 combines with J gene TRBJ1-2, with D possibly matching TRBD1 (6 bases). CDR3 length: 12 residues. Germline CDR1 ENHRY, CDR2 SYGVKD. V lost 2 bases and J 8 bases, leaving 9 bases between the germline ends. DNA of the CDR3: TGTGCCATCAGTGAGCCAGGGGAAGGCTACACCTTC. This translates into CAISEPGEGYTF.

This chain connects TRBV3-1 (or the pseudogene TRBV3-2) to TRBJ2-5; 8 nucleotides align to TRBD2. The trim removed 1 base at V and 4 bases at J, leaving 5 bases unmatched. This CDR3 is 15 amino acids long. Germline V gene lookup returns CDR1 LGHDT and CDR2 YNNKEL (reference sequence). CDR3 DNA sequence: TGTGCCAGCAGCCAAGGGCCGGGAGGGGGAGAGACCCAGTACTTC. This sequence encodes CASSQGPGGGETQYF.

V and J are TRBV7-7 and TRBJ2-2; D remains ambiguous. Looked up from germline, CDR1 is SSHAT and CDR2 is FNYEAQ (reference sequence). This CDR3 contains 12 residues. The CDR3 nucleotides are TGTGCGATCTATAGGCTCACCGGGGAGCTGTTTTTT. Encoded protein: CAIYRLTGELFF.

This chain connects TRBV10-3 to TRBJ1-4, with D possibly TRBD1 on 5 matching bases. The CDR3 is 14 amino acids. V dropped 6 bases and J dropped 5 bases, with 13 bases sitting between them. Germline V lookup: CDR1 ENHRY, CDR2 SYGVKD. CDR3 nucleotide sequence: TGTGCCATCAGAGGGACGGACCGAAATGAAAAACTGTTTTTT. Protein: CAIRGTDRNEKLFF.

The V call is TRBV5-4, the J call TRBJ1-5; no clear D gene. CDR1 is SGHNT and CDR2 is YYREEE in the germline V gene (reference sequence). The CDR3 extends over 16 amino acids. Deletions cut 2 bases from V and 3 bases from J, with 15 bases between. The CDR3 DNA sequence: TGTGCCAGCAGCTTTACGGCCCCGACCCCCAATCAGCCCCAGCATTTT. Its translation: CASSFTAPTPNQPQHF.

This clone has more than one count but fewer than ten. The CDR3 loop is CATSIIGGNYNEQFF. In DNA, the CDR3 is TGTGCCACCAGCATAATTGGGGGGAACTACAATGAGCAGTTCTTC. V usage is TRBV15 and J usage is TRBJ2-1; D may be TRBD2 (6 bases). Trimming left V 4 bases short and J 3 bases short, with 13 bases between. CDR1 LNHNV and CDR2 YYDKDF come from the germline V gene (reference sequence). This CDR3 comprises 15 residues.

DNA of the CDR3: TGTGCCAGTAGTTGGTTAGAGGACGAGCAGTTCTTC. It codes for CASSWLEDEQFF. This chain links TRBV19 with TRBJ2-1; D gene uncertain. Germline V gives CDR1 LNHDA, CDR2 SQIVND (reference sequence). Trimming stripped 5 bases from V and 10 bases from J, with 12 bases between. The CDR3 has 12 amino acids.

This clone was recorded a few times. The V gene is TRBV11-3, the J gene TRBJ2-6, with 7 positions matching TRBD2. This CDR3 comprises 15 residues. From germline, CDR1 is SGHNT and CDR2 YENEEA. Unmatched junction bases numbered 4, after V lost 4 bases and J lost 4 bases. DNA of the CDR3: TGTGCCAGCAGCTCGGGGGGAACCGGGGCCAACGTCCTGACTTTC. Amino acids: CASSSGGTGANVLTF.

The V gene is TRBV2, the J gene TRBJ1-4; no clear D. The CDR3 has 14 residues. Trimming left V 3 bases short and J 7 bases short, with 12 bases between. Germline V gene data show CDR1 as SNHLY and CDR2 as FYNNEI. As DNA, the CDR3 is TGTGCCAGCAGTGATCTGACCAACCCTGAAAAACTGTTTTTT. This translates into CASSDLTNPEKLFF.

The chain links TRBV6-4 to TRBJ1-5; D is unclear. The CDR3 is 13 amino acids. The germline CDR1 and CDR2 sequences are MRHNA and SNTAGT. Trimming took off 3 bases at V and 0 bases at J, with 3 bases between the two ends. CDR3 coding DNA: TGTGCCAGCAGTGAGGCTAGCAATCAGCCCCAGCATTTT. It is translated as CASSEASNQPQHF.

The V and J genes are TRBV2 and TRBJ2-1; D might be TRBD1 or TRBD2, each matching 5 bases. Germline V CDR1 and CDR2: SNHLY, FYNNEI. V was shortened by 6 bases and J by 0 bases, with 9 bases between the two germline ends. This CDR3 is built from 14 residues. This CDR3 is CASSGTSSYNEQFF. CDR3 nucleotide sequence: TGTGCCAGCAGCGGGACCAGCTCCTACAATGAGCAGTTCTTC.

The gene calls are TRBV3-1 (or the pseudogene TRBV3-2) and TRBJ1-4; the D is unclear. V lost 0 bases and J lost 7, with 12 bases in between. CDR1 and CDR2 from the germline V gene are LGHDT and YNNKEL (reference sequence). CDR3 length: 15 amino acids. The CDR3 is CASSQDPGAGEKLFF. In DNA, the CDR3 is TGTGCCAGCAGCCAAGATCCAGGAGCGGGTGAAAAACTGTTTTTT.

The chain employs TRBV6-5 and TRBJ1-6; perhaps TRBD1 as D (6 bases). Per germline, CDR1 MNHEY and CDR2 SVGAGI. This CDR3 is built from 14 residues. Trimming took off 5 bases at V and 5 bases at J, with 10 bases between the two ends. The CDR3 protein is CASSRTVNNSPLHF. CDR3 nucleotides: TGTGCCAGCAGTAGGACAGTTAATAATTCACCCCTCCACTTT.

The sample holds a few counts of this clone. This chain uses TRBV4-2 with TRBJ1-4; TRBD1 might be the D (6 bases). The germline CDR1 and CDR2 sequences are LGHNA and YNFKEQ. This CDR3 spans 22 amino acids. V was shortened by 0 bases and J by 0 bases, with 26 bases between the two germline ends. Written as DNA, the CDR3 is TGTGCCAGCAGCCAAGATACCCCCCGCCGGTTGAGGGGGAGAACAACTAATGAAAAACTGTTTTTT. Its protein product is CASSQDTPRRLRGRTTNEKLFF.

The rearrangement uses TRBV4-2 and TRBJ2-7; D is undetermined. This CDR3 region has 13 residues. V dropped 1 base and J dropped 3 bases, with 7 bases sitting between them. Germline-derived CDR1 and CDR2 are LGHNA and YNFKEQ. The CDR3 protein is CASSQGNYYEQYF. The CDR3 region has the DNA TGTGCCAGCAGCCAAGGGAACTACTACGAGCAGTACTTC.

The rearrangement uses TRBV6-4 and TRBJ2-2; 13 bases agree with TRBD2. V trimming: 0 bases; J trimming: 4 bases; junction bases outside the gene matches: 8. The CDR3 sequence is 19 residues long. Germline V gene data show CDR1 as MRHNA and CDR2 as SNTAGT. CDR3 amino acids: CASSDSTGTSGRATGELFF. The CDR3 coding sequence is TGTGCCAGCAGTGACTCGACAGGAACTAGCGGGAGGGCCACCGGGGAGCTGTTTTTT.

The chain is built from TRBV5-1 and TRBJ1-2; weak D call: TRBD1 (5 bases). V shed 4 bases and J shed 4 bases, with 17 bases lying between them. Per germline, CDR1 SGHRS and CDR2 YFSETQ. This CDR3 comprises 15 residues. The CDR3 DNA is TGCGCCAGCAGCCCGGGCATAGGGGCCCTCTATGGCTACACCTTC. It codes for CASSPGIGALYGYTF. The variable domain in full, completed from reference TRBV5-1 and TRBJ1-2, reads KAGVTQTPRYLIKTRGQQVTLSCSPISGHRSVSWYQQTPGQGLQFLFEYFSETQRNKGNFPGRFSGRQFSNSRSEMNVSTLELGDSALYLCASSPGIGALYGYTFGSGTRLTVV.

This chain links TRBV6-5 with TRBJ1-2; D gene unclear. Trimming stripped 2 bases from V and 1 base from J, with 8 bases between. Germline V gene sequence: CDR1 MNHEY, CDR2 SVGAGI. This CDR3 has 14 amino acids. The CDR3 region is CASSYINHNYGYTF. The CDR3 region has the DNA TGTGCCAGCAGTTACATTAACCATAACTATGGCTACACCTTC.

The V call is TRBV4-2, the J call TRBJ2-3; tentatively, D is TRBD2 (6 bases). V lost 1 base to trimming and J lost 2 bases, with 16 bases between them. The CDR3 length is 17 residues. The germline V gene encodes CDR1 LGHNA and CDR2 YNFKEQ. The CDR3 here is CASSQAPRGGFTDTQYF. The CDR3 nucleotides read TGTGCCAGCAGCCAAGCACCCCGGGGAGGTTTCACAGATACGCAGTATTTT.

The V gene is TRBV7-9, the J gene TRBJ1-3; D not certain. Looked up from germline, CDR1 is SEHNR and CDR2 is FQNEAQ (reference sequence). V was trimmed by 2 bases and J by 0 bases, leaving 5 bases between them. This CDR3 has 14 residues. CDR3 residues: CASSLRISGNTIYF. The DNA for the CDR3 is TGTGCCAGCAGCTTAAGGATCTCTGGAAACACCATATATTTT.

V gene TRBV7-9 combines with J gene TRBJ2-7, with D possibly TRBD1 on 5 matching bases. CDR1 and CDR2 (germline): SEHNR, FQNEAQ (reference sequence). The V end was cut by 5 bases, the J end by 3 bases, with 20 bases between. CDR3 length equals 16 residues. Here the CDR3 DNA reads TGTGCCAGCAGCGTCCTGGGGCTGACTTCGGTCTACGAGCAGTACTTC. It yields the protein CASSVLGLTSVYEQYF. The complete variable domain, with remaining parts taken from reference TRBV7-9 and TRBJ2-7, reads DTGVSQNPRHKITKRGQNVTFRCDPISEHNRLYWYRQTLGQGPEFLTYFQNEAQLEKSRLLSDRFSAERPKGSFSTLEIQRTEQGDSAMYLCASSVLGLTSVYEQYFGPGTRLTVT.